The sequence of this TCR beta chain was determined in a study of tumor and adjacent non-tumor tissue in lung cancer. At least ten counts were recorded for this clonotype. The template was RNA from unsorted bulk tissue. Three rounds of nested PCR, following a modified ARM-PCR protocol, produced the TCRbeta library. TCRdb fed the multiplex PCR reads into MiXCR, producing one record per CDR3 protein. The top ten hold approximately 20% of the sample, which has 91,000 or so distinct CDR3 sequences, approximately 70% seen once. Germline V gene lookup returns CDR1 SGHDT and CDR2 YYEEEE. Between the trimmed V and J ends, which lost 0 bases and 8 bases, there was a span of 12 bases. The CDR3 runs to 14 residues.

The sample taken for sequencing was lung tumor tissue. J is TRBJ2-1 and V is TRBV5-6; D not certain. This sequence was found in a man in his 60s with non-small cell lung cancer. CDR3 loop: CASSLDGLGDEQFF. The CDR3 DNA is TGTGCCAGCAGCTTGGACGGCCTTGGGGATGAGCAGTTCTTC.